The 18 T cell receptor beta chains below come from one sample, sequenced in a study of blood T cell repertoires in COVID-19. The method was immunoSEQ multiplex PCR; TCRdb's version includes in-frame clones alone and lacks a portion of them. The data contain some 160,000 clones, roughly 91% of them singletons. The sequenced material came from peripheral blood. Receptors were obtained from a man between 18 and 29 years old with acute or convalescent COVID-19.

The rearrangement joins TRBV19 to TRBJ1-5; no reliable D call. CDR1 is LNHDA, CDR2 SQIVND, per germline (reference sequence). The length of the CDR3 is 14 residues. The V gene lost 3 bases and the J gene lost 5 bases, with 11 bases spanning the gap. The CDR3 region has the DNA TGTGCCAGTAGTATGGGCCGACGAGATCAGCCCCAGCATTTT. It encodes CASSMGRRDQPQHF.

The chain employs TRBV7-9 and TRBJ2-7; D is perhaps TRBD1 (5 bases). CDR1 is SEHNR and CDR2 is FQNEAQ in the germline V gene (reference sequence). V was clipped by 1 base and J by 6 bases, with 16 bases between them. The CDR3 contains 15 residues. The DNA of the CDR3 is TGTGCCAGCAGCTTAGTCAGGGCCGGCCCGGTCGAGCAGTACTTC. Amino acid sequence: CASSLVRAGPVEQYF.

CDR3 loop: CASTVNGGTLTDTQYF. The DNA for the CDR3 is TGCGCCAGCACCGTTAACGGGGGGACCCTCACAGATACGCAGTATTTT. The chain uses TRBV4-1 and TRBJ2-3; 7 nucleotides match TRBD2. Germline lookup yields CDR1 MGHRA and CDR2 YSYEKL. The trim removed 7 bases at V and 2 bases at J, leaving 12 bases unmatched. The CDR3 totals 16 residues.

This clone has only a few counts. V and J are TRBV30 and TRBJ2-2, with a possible D match to TRBD1 (6 bases). The CDR3 loop spans 16 amino acids. Per the germline V gene, CDR1 is GTSNPN and CDR2 is SVGIG (reference sequence). Trimming cost V 0 bases and J 3 bases, with 14 bases left between them. Here the CDR3 reads CAWSVRAGVDTGELFF. The CDR3 region has the DNA TGTGCCTGGAGTGTACGGGCAGGGGTAGACACCGGGGAGCTGTTTTTT. The full variable domain, in which reference TRBV30 and TRBJ2-2 provide the parts outside the CDR3, is SQTIHQWPATLVQPVGSPLSLECTVEGTSNPNLYWYRQAAGRGLQLLFYSVGIGQISSEVPQNLSASRPQDRQFILSSKKLLLSDSGFYLCAWSVRAGVDTGELFFGEGSRLTVL.

The V call is TRBV18, the J call TRBJ2-2; 8 bases are shared with TRBD1. With 3 bases clipped from V and 4 bases from J, the junction kept 10 bases outside the gene matches. This CDR3 spans 17 amino acids. CDR1 and CDR2 from the germline V gene are KGHSH and LQKENI. CDR3 sequence reads: CASSPVIGQGATGELFF. Written as DNA, the CDR3 is TGTGCCAGCTCACCTGTAATTGGACAGGGTGCCACCGGGGAGCTGTTTTTT.

The chain employs TRBV6-5 and TRBJ1-3; D not certain. This CDR3 contains 14 residues. Germline values: CDR1 MNHEY, CDR2 SVGAGI. The V and J ends lost 5 bases and 1 base respectively, with 9 bases between them. Here the CDR3 reads CASSPGSSGNTIYF. DNA for the CDR3: TGTGCCAGCAGTCCCGGTTCTTCTGGAAACACCATATATTTT.

The chain uses TRBV28 and TRBJ1-1; the match to TRBD1 covers 9 bases. The germline V gene encodes CDR1 MDHEN and CDR2 SYDVKM. V gave up 6 bases and J gave up 3 bases; unmatched junction bases: 11. The CDR3 is 16 residues long. The CDR3: CASSNPTGGWDTEAFF. DNA for the CDR3: TGTGCCAGCAGCAACCCTACAGGGGGCTGGGACACTGAAGCTTTCTTT. Full variable domain (rest looked up from reference TRBV28 and TRBJ1-1): DVKVTQSSRYLVKRTGEKVFLECVQDMDHENMFWYRQDPGLGLRLIYFSYDVKMKEKGDIPEGYSVSREKKERFSLILESASTNQTSMYLCASSNPTGGWDTEAFFGQGTRLTVV.

The chain has TRBV19 and TRBJ1-4, with 7 bases fitting TRBD1. The CDR3 spans 15 residues. Trimming at V came to 5 bases and at J to 7 bases, leaving 10 bases not matched to a gene. The germline V gene encodes CDR1 LNHDA and CDR2 SQIVND (reference sequence). The CDR3 sequence: CASSPLGGRSEKLFF. The CDR3 DNA sequence: TGTGCCAGTAGTCCTTTAGGGGGCAGGAGTGAAAAACTGTTTTTT.

The V gene is TRBV27, the J gene TRBJ1-6, with 7 bases that match TRBD1. CDR1 and CDR2 (germline): MNHEY, SMNVEV (reference sequence). This CDR3 comprises 15 residues. With V trimmed by 6 bases and J by 10 bases, 12 bases remained unmatched. The CDR3 sequence: CASSSDRVGVSPLHF. Here the CDR3 DNA reads TGTGCCAGCAGCTCCGACAGGGTGGGAGTCTCACCCCTCCACTTT.

J is TRBJ2-7 and V is TRBV5-1; a possible D gene is TRBD2 (5 bases). The V gene's germline CDR1 is SGHRS and CDR2 YFSETQ. V gave up 0 bases and J gave up 7 bases, with 14 bases separating them. This CDR3 spans 14 amino acids. The CDR3 DNA reads as TGCGCCAGCAGCTTGGAACCGAGGGTGGGGGAGCAGTACTTC. This encodes CASSLEPRVGEQYF. Using reference TRBV5-1 and TRBJ2-7 for the parts outside the CDR3, the full variable domain is KAGVTQTPRYLIKTRGQQVTLSCSPISGHRSVSWYQQTPGQGLQFLFEYFSETQRNKGNFPGRFSGRQFSNSRSEMNVSTLELGDSALYLCASSLEPRVGEQYFGPGTRLTVT.

This clone has only one observation. This chain joins TRBV6-5 and TRBJ2-5; 10 bases are a match to TRBD2. Trimming at V came to 5 bases and at J to 5 bases, leaving 5 bases not matched to a gene. Germline V gene lookup returns CDR1 MNHEY and CDR2 SVGAGI. The CDR3 loop spans 14 amino acids. The CDR3 sequence: CASSPGTSEETQYF. The CDR3 nucleotides are TGTGCCAGCAGTCCCGGGACTAGCGAGGAGACCCAGTACTTC.

The rearrangement joins TRBV19 to TRBJ1-5; tentatively, D is TRBD1 (5 bases). Germline V CDR1 and CDR2: LNHDA, SQIVND (reference sequence). This CDR3 comprises 16 residues. V lost 1 base and J lost 0, with 10 bases in between. CDR3 coding DNA: TGTGCCAGTAGTATAGTCGCAGGGTATAGCAATCAGCCCCAGCATTTT. This translates into CASSIVAGYSNQPQHF.

This clone was detected a few times. The gene calls are TRBV6-2 or TRBV6-3 and TRBJ2-5; D gene ambiguous. The CDR3 covers 13 residues. Trimming shortened V by 6 bases and J by 5 bases, and 13 bases separated the two germline ends. Germline assignment: CDR1 MNHEY and CDR2 SVGEGT. DNA of the CDR3: TGTGCCAGCAGCCTCAATAGGCGGGAGACCCAGTACTTC. Amino acids: CASSLNRRETQYF.

V usage is TRBV30 and J usage is TRBJ2-1; 8 nucleotides line up with TRBD1. The CDR3 is 14 amino acids. Germline CDR1 reads GTSNPN; CDR2 reads SVGIG (reference sequence). After removal of 5 bases from V and 4 bases from J, the junction contained 7 bases not matched to a gene. The CDR3 DNA reads TGTGCCTGGGGGGCCGGGACAGGATACAATGAGCAGTTCTTC. This codes for CAWGAGTGYNEQFF.

CDR3 sequence (DNA): TGTGCCAGCAGCAAGGGGGACAGGGTGGTAAACTATGGCTACACCTTC. It codes for CASSKGDRVVNYGYTF. This chain uses TRBV5-8 with TRBJ1-2; 9 bases match TRBD1. From germline, CDR1 is SGHTS and CDR2 YDEGEE. The junction had 9 bases not matched to a gene; V was cut back by 4 bases and J by 2 bases. This CDR3 is built from 16 residues.

The rearrangement uses TRBV3-1 (or the pseudogene TRBV3-2) and TRBJ1-2; D call uncertain. V gave up 3 bases and J gave up 0 bases, with 8 bases separating them. The CDR3 consists of 14 residues. The V gene's germline CDR1 is LGHDT and CDR2 YNNKEL (reference sequence). CDR3 bases: TGTGCCAGCAGCCAGTTTCAGACTAACTATGGCTACACCTTC. Translating it yields CASSQFQTNYGYTF.

This clone appeared a single time. The V gene is TRBV5-5, the J gene TRBJ1-1; D not certain. V lost 4 bases and J 3 bases, leaving 13 bases between the germline ends. There are 14 residues in the CDR3. CDR1 and CDR2 from the germline V gene are SGHKS and YYEKEE (reference sequence). CDR3 sequence: CASSQLGGHTEAFF. CDR3 DNA: TGTGCCAGCAGCCAACTAGGAGGACACACTGAAGCTTTCTTT.

The V and J genes are TRBV4-1 and TRBJ1-1; D is possibly TRBD1 (5 bases). Trimming removed 1 base from V and 5 bases from J, with 26 bases in between. Per germline, CDR1 MGHRA and CDR2 YSYEKL. The CDR3 is 19 amino acids. DNA for the CDR3: TGCGCCAGCAGCCAAGGAAGGCTAGCGAGGGACTTTAAAAAAACTGAAGCTTTCTTT. Translated, it gives CASSQGRLARDFKKTEAFF.